This TCR beta chain was sequenced during a study of memory CD8 T cells in hepatitis C reinfection. Study-level information: A positive HCV RNA test after two negatives ≥60 days apart defined reinfection. Between 3 and 8 weeks after reinfection detection, peak samples were drawn.

Sequencing was performed with immunoSEQ multiplex PCR; in TCRdb, only in-frame clones are kept and a portion is missing. In the table there are some 40,000 clones, 88% of which are singletons. Study-level results: Roughly five donors were too few for definitive public clonotype conclusions.

Time point meaning: peak reinfection, 3 to 8 weeks after reinfection detection. The sorted cells went straight to TCR sequencing with no prior in vitro expansion. At all three reinfection time points, viable CD3+ CD8+ CD45RO- cells from a couple of donors served as controls. The count of this clone is one. Its target is unknown. V trimming: 6 bases; J trimming: 7 bases; junction bases outside the gene matches: 13. CDR3 size: 17 residues. CDR1 is SEHNR, CDR2 FQNEAQ, per germline (reference sequence). This receptor was taken from a man younger than 35 with hepatitis C virus infection. The chain couples TRBV7-9 to TRBJ1-3; TRBD1 aligns across 12 bases. The sequencing input was naive CD8+ T cells sorted from blood. The CDR3 DNA reads as TGTGCCAGCAGACTCTCCCCGGGACAGGGGGCCGGGAACACCATATATTTT. This codes for CASRLSPGQGAGNTIYF.